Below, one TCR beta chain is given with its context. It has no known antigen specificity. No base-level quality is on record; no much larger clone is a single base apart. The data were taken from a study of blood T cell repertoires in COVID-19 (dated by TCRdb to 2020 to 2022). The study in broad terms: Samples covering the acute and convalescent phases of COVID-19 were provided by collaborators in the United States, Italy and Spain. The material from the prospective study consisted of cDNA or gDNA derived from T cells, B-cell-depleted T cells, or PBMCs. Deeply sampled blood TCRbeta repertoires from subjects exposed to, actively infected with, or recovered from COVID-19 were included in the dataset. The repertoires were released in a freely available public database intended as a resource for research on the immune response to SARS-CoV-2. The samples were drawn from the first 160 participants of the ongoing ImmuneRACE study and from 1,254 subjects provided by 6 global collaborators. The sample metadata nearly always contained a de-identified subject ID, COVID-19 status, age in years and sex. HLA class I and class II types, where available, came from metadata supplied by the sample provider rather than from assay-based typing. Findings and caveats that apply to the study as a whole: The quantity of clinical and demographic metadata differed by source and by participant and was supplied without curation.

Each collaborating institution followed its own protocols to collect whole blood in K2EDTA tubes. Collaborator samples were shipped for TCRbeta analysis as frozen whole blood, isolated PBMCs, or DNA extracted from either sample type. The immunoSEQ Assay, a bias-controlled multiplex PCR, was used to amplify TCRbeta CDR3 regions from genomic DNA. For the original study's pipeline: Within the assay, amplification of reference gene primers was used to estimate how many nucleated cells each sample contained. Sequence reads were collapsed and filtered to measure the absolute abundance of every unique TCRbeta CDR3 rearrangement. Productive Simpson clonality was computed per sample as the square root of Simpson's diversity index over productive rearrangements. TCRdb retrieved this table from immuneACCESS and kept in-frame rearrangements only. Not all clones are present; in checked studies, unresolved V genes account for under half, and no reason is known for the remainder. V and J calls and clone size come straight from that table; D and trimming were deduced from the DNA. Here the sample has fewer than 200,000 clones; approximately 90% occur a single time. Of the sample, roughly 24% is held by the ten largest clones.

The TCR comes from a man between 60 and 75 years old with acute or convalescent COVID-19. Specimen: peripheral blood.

This receptor carries the CDR3 CASSVVGQGTNEKLFF. The nucleotide sequence is TGTGCCAGCAGCGTAGTGGGACAGGGGACTAATGAAAAACTGTTTTTT. The chain joins TRBV9 to TRBJ1-4, with TRBD1 matching 10 junction bases. The germline V gene provides CDR1 SGDLS and CDR2 YYNGEE. V is pruned by 0 bases and J by 2 bases, leaving 1 base of the junction without a gene match. From cysteine to phenylalanine, the CDR3 is 16 amino acids long. Kept here is only the CDR3 DNA, which spans 48 bases and is read in frame from base 1.